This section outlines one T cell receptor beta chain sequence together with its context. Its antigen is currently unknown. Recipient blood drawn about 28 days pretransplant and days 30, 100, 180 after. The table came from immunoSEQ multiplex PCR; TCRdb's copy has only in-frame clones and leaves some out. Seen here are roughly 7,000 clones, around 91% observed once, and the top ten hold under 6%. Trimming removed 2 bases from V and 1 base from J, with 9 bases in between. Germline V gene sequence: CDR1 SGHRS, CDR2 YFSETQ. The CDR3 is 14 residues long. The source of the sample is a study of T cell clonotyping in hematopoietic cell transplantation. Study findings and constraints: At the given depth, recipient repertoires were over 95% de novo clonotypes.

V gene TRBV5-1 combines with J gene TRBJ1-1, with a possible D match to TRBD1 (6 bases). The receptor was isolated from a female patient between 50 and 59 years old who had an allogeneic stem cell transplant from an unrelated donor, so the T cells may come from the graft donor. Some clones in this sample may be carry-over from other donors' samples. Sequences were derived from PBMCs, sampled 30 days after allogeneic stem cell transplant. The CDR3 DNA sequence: TGCGCCAGCAGCTTACAGGGACAGAACACTGAAGCTTTCTTT. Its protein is CASSLQGQNTEAFF.